This T cell receptor (beta chain) was sequenced for a study of T cell responses to AZD1222 COVID-19 vaccine. Germline CDR1 is KGHSH and CDR2 is LQKENI. V shed 5 bases and J shed 12 bases, with 14 bases lying between them. There are 12 residues in the CDR3. The protocol was immunoSEQ multiplex PCR, while the TCRdb copy is restricted to in-frame clones and leaves out a portion. Seen here are approximately 150,000 clones, around 90% observed once, and the top ten hold about 3.2%. A note on this clone: Its target is not known.

Study-wide results and caveats: Spike-specific TCR breadth and depth were elevated following two AZD1222 doses.

The chain recombines TRBV18 with TRBJ2-1, with a tentative D call TRBD2 (5 bases). The TCR comes from an adult who received the AZD1222 COVID-19 vaccine. The specimen comprised peripheral blood, sampled 28 days after the second AZD1222 dose. The CDR3 coding sequence is TGTGCCAGCTCAGCCTACGAGGGCGGGCAGTTCTTC. Its protein product is CASSAYEGGQFF.